These 31 T cell receptor beta chains were all obtained from the same sample, sequenced in a study of T-cell reconstitution after alpha-beta-depleted transplantation in children. The authors prepared the TCRbeta library with unique molecular identifiers. TCRdb reprocessed the PCR reads via MiXCR and lists one record per CDR3 protein. The sample carries about 140,000 distinct CDR3 sequences, around 10% recorded once. This specimen consisted of PBMCs, mostly from graft donor cells, obtained 180 days after TCRalphabeta/CD19-depleted stem cell transplant. Receptor source: a female patient between 2 and 15 years old who had a stem cell transplant for congenital amegakaryocytic thrombocytopenia, so the T cells may come from the graft donor.

This clonotype has ten or more counts. The rearrangement joins TRBV5-1 to TRBJ1-2; 9 nucleotides line up with TRBD1. From germline, CDR1 is SGHRS and CDR2 YFSETQ. Trimming removed 4 bases from V and 7 bases from J; junction bases left unmatched: 11. The CDR3 sequence is 15 residues long. The CDR3 reads CASSAGTGLDRGYTF. CDR3 in DNA: TGCGCCAGCAGCGCAGGGACAGGGCTTGATCGTGGCTACACCTTC.

This clonotype showed up just a few times. The chain carries TRBV7-9 and TRBJ2-4; 8 nucleotides match TRBD1. Trimming removed 4 bases from V and 0 bases from J; junction bases left unmatched: 5. The CDR3 has 16 amino acids. CDR1 and CDR2 (germline): SEHNR, FQNEAQ (reference sequence). CDR3 coding DNA: TGTGCCAGCAGCTCCATCGACAGGGGAGCCAAAAACATTCAGTACTTC. Its protein is CASSSIDRGAKNIQYF.

This clonotype was counted ten times or more. The chain recombines TRBV5-5 with TRBJ2-5, with TRBD2 matching over 9 bases. After removal of 0 bases from V and 5 bases from J, the junction contained 14 bases not matched to a gene. The CDR3 is 18 residues long. Per germline, CDR1 SGHKS and CDR2 YYEKEE (reference sequence). The CDR3 spells CASSLVSSGEPNWETQYF. Here the CDR3 DNA reads TGTGCCAGCAGCTTGGTTTCTAGCGGGGAACCGAACTGGGAGACCCAGTACTTC.

Worth noting for this clonotype: The junction departs from the called germline gene at one end, perhaps through a read error. The chain couples TRBV10-3 to TRBJ2-2; no reliable D call. CDR3 size: 9 residues. Germline V lookup: CDR1 ENHRY, CDR2 SYGVKD. Here the CDR3 reads CAISADPRF. CDR3 DNA sequence: TGTGCCATCAGTGCGGACCCAAGATTT.

This clonotype has only a few counts. The V call is TRBV10-3, the J call TRBJ2-2; D not resolved. V lost 6 bases and J 1 base, leaving 3 bases between the germline ends. Germline assignment: CDR1 ENHRY and CDR2 SYGVKD. This CDR3 has 12 amino acids. CDR3 coding DNA: TGTGCCATCAGACAGAACACCGGGGAGCTGTTTTTT. It is translated as CAIRQNTGELFF.

This clonotype was counted ten times or more. CDR3 loop: CASRGGYEQYF. The DNA for the CDR3 is TGTGCCAGCAGAGGGGGCTACGAGCAGTACTTC. The chain couples TRBV28 to TRBJ2-7; possibly TRBD1 for D (6 bases). Germline V gene lookup returns CDR1 MDHEN and CDR2 SYDVKM. V shed 6 bases and J shed 3 bases, with 6 bases lying between them. CDR3 length equals 11 residues.

The table lists this clonotype with a few counts. This chain connects TRBV4-1 to TRBJ1-5; 10 bases agree with TRBD1. This CDR3 has 14 amino acids. CDR1 is MGHRA and CDR2 is YSYEKL in the germline V gene. The junction had 4 bases not matched to a gene; V was cut back by 4 bases and J by 7 bases. The DNA for the CDR3 is TGCGCCAGCAGCCCCGACAGGGGGCGACAGCCCCAGCATTTT. Encoded protein: CASSPDRGRQPQHF.

This clonotype was counted between two and nine times. Because the CDR3's place on the DNA is in doubt, the DNA is left out and the CDR3 is given as listed by TCRdb. The chain links TRBV21-1 to TRBJ1-1. TRBV21-1 is given as a pseudogene. With termini counted, the CDR3 has 15 amino acids. The CDR3 loop is CASSKVGSGSAEAFF.

This clonotype was counted at least ten times. The chain employs TRBV5-1 and TRBJ2-3, with TRBD1 as a possible D gene (6 bases). The CDR3 runs to 16 residues. CDR1 is SGHRS and CDR2 is YFSETQ in the germline V gene. V was pared by 1 base and J by 0 bases, with 12 bases between. DNA of the CDR3: TGCGCCAGCAGCTTGATAACAGGGTTCAGCACAGATACGCAGTATTTT. It encodes CASSLITGFSTDTQYF.

This clonotype was counted many times. The CDR3 nucleotides are TGCGCCAGCAGGAGGGGAAGAGAGACCCAGTACTTC. Amino acids: CASRRGRETQYF. This chain connects TRBV5-1 to TRBJ2-5; D is tentatively TRBD1 or TRBD2 (5 bases each). Germline V lookup: CDR1 SGHRS, CDR2 YFSETQ. The CDR3 has 12 residues. Trimming pared 5 bases from V and 4 bases from J, leaving 9 bases between.

This clonotype was seen many times. The chain has TRBV30 and TRBJ2-4, with D possibly TRBD2 on 6 matching bases. CDR3 size: 17 residues. Trimming pared 1 base from V and 1 base from J, leaving 17 bases between. Per germline, CDR1 GTSNPN and CDR2 SVGIG (reference sequence). The CDR3 region is CAWSDNLDGGAKNIQYF. CDR3 in DNA: TGTGCCTGGAGTGACAATTTGGACGGAGGGGCCAAAAACATTCAGTACTTC.

This clonotype was picked up many times. The chain uses TRBV29-1 and TRBJ2-1; 7 positions match TRBD1. The CDR3 has 18 residues. After removal of 5 bases from V and 0 bases from J, the junction contained 16 bases not matched to a gene. Germline lookup yields CDR1 SQVTM and CDR2 ANQGSEA. The CDR3 nucleotides read TGCAGCGTTCAGAAGGCTGGGCGACAGGGTTACTCCTACAATGAGCAGTTCTTC. Residues: CSVQKAGRQGYSYNEQFF.

At least ten counts were recorded for this clonotype. J is TRBJ2-1 and V is TRBV6-1, with 7 bases identical to TRBD1. The trim removed 1 base at V and 4 bases at J, leaving 1 base unmatched. The germline CDR1 and CDR2 sequences are MNHNS and SASEGT. This CDR3 is 14 amino acids long. CDR3 nucleotides: TGTGCCAGCAGTGAAGGGACAGGTTACAATGAGCAGTTCTTC. Its protein is CASSEGTGYNEQFF.

This clonotype was counted only a few times. The chain is built from TRBV7-8 and TRBJ2-1, with a tentative D call TRBD1 (6 bases). The CDR3 runs 15 residues. The germline V and J ends were trimmed by 5 bases and 1 base, with 12 bases remaining between them. Per the germline V gene, CDR1 is SGHVS and CDR2 is FQNEAQ. CDR3 sequence (DNA): TGTGCCAGCAGCCCTCGGACAGAGTCCTACAATGAGCAGTTCTTC. This codes for CASSPRTESYNEQFF.

This clonotype was detected many times. The gene calls are TRBV5-1 and TRBJ1-4; D possibly corresponds to TRBD1 (5 bases). The CDR3 runs 14 residues. V shed 3 bases and J shed 3 bases, with 9 bases lying between them. Germline V CDR1 and CDR2: SGHRS, YFSETQ. The CDR3 DNA is TGCGCCAGCAGCTCTGGACAAGCTAATGAAAAACTGTTTTTT. This encodes CASSSGQANEKLFF.

The J gene is TRBJ2-1, the V gene TRBV3-1; 8 nucleotides match TRBD1. J was trimmed by 0 bases and V by 5 bases; bases with no gene match: 6. Germline values: CDR1 LGHDT, CDR2 YNNKEL (reference sequence). The length of the CDR3 is 16 residues. The CDR3 DNA reads TGTGCCAGCAGCACCCGACAGGGGAGCTCCTACAATGAGCAGTTCTTC. This encodes CASSTRQGSSYNEQFF.

The chain recombines TRBV24-1 with TRBJ2-3; D possibly corresponds to TRBD1 (5 bases). The CDR3 loop spans 15 amino acids. V lost 4 bases and J lost 0, with 10 bases in between. Germline CDR1 and CDR2: KGHDR and SFDVKD. The CDR3 bases are TGTGCCACCAGTGAGCAGGGCTATAGCACAGATACGCAGTATTTT. This codes for CATSEQGYSTDTQYF.

The genes are TRBV3-1 and TRBJ2-4; TRBD2 agrees at 11 bases. The V and J ends lost 7 bases and 8 bases, in that order; junction bases with no gene match: 16. This CDR3 comprises 17 residues. The germline gives CDR1 LGHDT, CDR2 YNNKEL (reference sequence). The CDR3 is CASTQAASGGPKDIQYF. CDR3 sequence (DNA): TGTGCCAGCACCCAGGCGGCTAGCGGGGGGCCCAAGGACATTCAGTACTTC.

This clonotype appeared many times. J is TRBJ2-3 and V is TRBV20-1; 8 positions match TRBD2. Germline assignment: CDR1 DFQATT and CDR2 SNEGSKA (reference sequence). The CDR3 has 13 residues. V trimming: 1 base; J trimming: 7 bases; junction bases outside the gene matches: 4. In DNA form, the CDR3 reads TGCAGTGCTAGAGTCAGCGGGAGAAATACGCAGTATTTT. Its translation: CSARVSGRNTQYF.

The table lists this clonotype with many counts. This chain links TRBV3-1 with TRBJ2-1, with D possibly TRBD2 on 5 matching bases. Germline V gives CDR1 LGHDT, CDR2 YNNKEL (reference sequence). V gave up 1 base and J gave up 9 bases, with 13 bases separating them. The CDR3 is 14 residues long. The CDR3: CASSQGRLAGEQFF. DNA for the CDR3: TGTGCCAGCAGCCAAGGAAGGCTAGCAGGTGAGCAGTTCTTC.

This clonotype has only a few counts. The chain has TRBV30 and TRBJ2-7; 10 nucleotides line up with TRBD2. Germline V CDR1 and CDR2: GTSNPN, SVGIG (reference sequence). The CDR3 runs 13 residues. V lost 2 bases to trimming and J lost 3 bases; unmatched junction nucleotides: 1. This CDR3 reads CAWSSSGGYEQYF. In nucleotides, the CDR3 is TGTGCCTGGAGTTCTAGCGGGGGCTACGAGCAGTACTTC.

This clonotype appeared many times. V gene TRBV28 combines with J gene TRBJ1-1; D is undetermined. The germline gives CDR1 MDHEN, CDR2 SYDVKM. The V and J ends lost 6 bases and 1 base respectively, with 18 bases between them. This CDR3 comprises 16 residues. Here the CDR3 reads CASSPLSHSPNTEAFF. The CDR3 DNA reads as TGTGCCAGCAGCCCCCTGTCGCACAGTCCGAACACTGAAGCTTTCTTT. The whole variable domain, filled in from reference TRBV28 and TRBJ1-1, reads DVKVTQSSRYLVKRTGEKVFLECVQDMDHENMFWYRQDPGLGLRLIYFSYDVKMKEKGDIPEGYSVSREKKERFSLILESASTNQTSMYLCASSPLSHSPNTEAFFGQGTRLTVV.

This clonotype was seen many times. The chain employs TRBV7-2 and TRBJ2-4; D uncertain. The CDR3 runs 17 residues. V shed 1 base and J shed 1 base, with 14 bases lying between them. In germline, CDR1 is SGHTA, CDR2 FQGNSA. The CDR3 nucleotides are TGTGCCAGCAGCTTAGGGTTCTGGTCCGTGGCCAAAAACATTCAGTACTTC. Amino acid sequence: CASSLGFWSVAKNIQYF.

This clonotype has at least ten counts. The rearrangement links TRBV12-3 or TRBV12-4 to TRBJ1-2, with D maybe TRBD1 (5 bases). V was shortened by 5 bases and J by 8 bases, with 12 bases between the two germline ends. The CDR3 runs to 12 residues. CDR3 residues: CASSRGEEGYTF. CDR3 in DNA: TGTGCCAGCAGTCGGGGGGAGGAGGGCTACACCTTC.

This clonotype has ten or more counts. J is TRBJ2-5 and V is TRBV5-4, with 7 bases fitting TRBD2. Trimming removed 6 bases from V and 2 bases from J; junction bases left unmatched: 19. Germline lookup yields CDR1 SGHNT and CDR2 YYREEE (reference sequence). The CDR3 runs to 18 residues. This CDR3 reads CASTTLGGGPWGQETQYF. The CDR3, as DNA: TGTGCCAGCACTACTCTGGGCGGGGGACCCTGGGGGCAAGAGACCCAGTACTTC.

The table lists this clonotype with many counts. V gene TRBV5-6 combines with J gene TRBJ2-1, with D perhaps TRBD1 or TRBD2 (5 bases each). V was pared by 5 bases and J by 9 bases, with 18 bases between. This CDR3 has 14 amino acids. The germline V gene encodes CDR1 SGHDT and CDR2 YYEEEE. The CDR3 loop reads CASSMEISGTEQFF. The CDR3, as DNA: TGTGCCAGCAGTATGGAAATTTCAGGGACTGAGCAGTTCTTC.

This clonotype was picked up a small number of times. The J gene is TRBJ2-5, the V gene TRBV28; D possibly corresponds to TRBD2 (6 bases). The germline V and J ends were trimmed by 2 bases and 3 bases, with 22 bases remaining between them. The CDR3 totals 18 residues. Germline-derived CDR1 and CDR2 are MDHEN and SYDVKM. The DNA for the CDR3 is TGTGCCAGCAGTTTACCTCATCCTAAGGGACTTGGAGAAGAGACCCAGTACTTC. Residues: CASSLPHPKGLGEETQYF. Complete variable domain (other parts from reference TRBV28 and TRBJ2-5): DVKVTQSSRYLVKRTGEKVFLECVQDMDHENMFWYRQDPGLGLRLIYFSYDVKMKEKGDIPEGYSVSREKKERFSLILESASTNQTSMYLCASSLPHPKGLGEETQYFGPGTRLLVL.

This clonotype was seen only a few times. The chain combines TRBV7-6 with TRBJ2-7; D possibly corresponds to TRBD2 (6 bases). The CDR3 length is 14 residues. V was trimmed by 5 bases and J by 7 bases, leaving 18 bases between them. Germline values: CDR1 SGHVS, CDR2 FNYEAQ. The CDR3, as DNA: TGTGCCAGCAGCCCAGGGACTGCCAGTGAGGAGCAGTACTTC. This translates into CASSPGTASEEQYF.

Regarding this clonotype: A much larger clonotype is one base distant, so this may be a read error. CDR3 sequence: CTSSRGLAGVEDTQYF. CDR3 in DNA: TGCACCAGCAGTAGAGGACTAGCGGGAGTCGAAGATACGCAGTATTTT. The chain combines TRBV10-1 with TRBJ2-3; 13 positions match TRBD2. This CDR3 contains 16 residues. Germline V gene lookup returns CDR1 WNHNN and CDR2 SYGVQD (reference sequence).

This clonotype was detected a few times. This chain links TRBV5-1 with TRBJ2-5; 15 bases map to TRBD2. V was clipped by 4 bases and J by 4 bases; unmatched bases: 2. The germline gives CDR1 SGHRS, CDR2 YFSETQ. This CDR3 is built from 15 residues. The CDR3 region is CASSRGLAGGETQYF. CDR3 sequence (DNA): TGCGCCAGCAGCCGGGGACTAGCGGGAGGAGAGACCCAGTACTTC. Variable domain in full (rest from reference TRBV5-1 and TRBJ2-5): KAGVTQTPRYLIKTRGQQVTLSCSPISGHRSVSWYQQTPGQGLQFLFEYFSETQRNKGNFPGRFSGRQFSNSRSEMNVSTLELGDSALYLCASSRGLAGGETQYFGPGTRLLVL.

Only a few counts were recorded for this clonotype. The chain combines TRBV7-8 with TRBJ1-5; 7 nucleotides align to TRBD1. Germline V CDR1 and CDR2: SGHVS, FQNEAQ. The CDR3 is 15 residues long. The V segment lost 5 bases and the J segment 5 bases; nucleotides outside the gene matches: 9. The CDR3 region is CASSPNRQGHQPQHF. CDR3 DNA: TGTGCCAGCAGCCCGAATCGACAGGGACATCAGCCCCAGCATTTT.